This is a list of T cell receptor beta chains from one sample in a study of CD8+ T cells in alopecia areata. Profiled with immunoSEQ multiplex PCR; TCRdb holds only in-frame clones, not every one. The sample includes 190,000 or so clones, around 60% of them seen just once. The sequenced sample was CD8+ T cells sorted from blood, obtained at week 24, from a patient treated with tofacitinib. These receptors originate from a human donor with alopecia areata. CDR3s include the opening cysteine and the closing phenylalanine or tryptophan. Fields, in order: J gene, V gene, D gene, clone size, CDR3 DNA, CDR3 protein. D genes are given only for firm matches. The size field is filled for only some rows; it gives once, few, many or a size class.

>TRBJ2-1|TRBV11-1|-|once
TGTGCCAGCAGCTTAGGGGATTACAATGAGCAGTTCTTC
CASSLGDYNEQFF
>TRBJ2-1|TRBV7-9|TRBD1|-
TGTGCCAGCAGACCCGCCCGGGACAGGGTGGACAATGAGCAGTTCTTC
CASRPARDRVDNEQFF
>TRBJ2-1|TRBV29-1|TRBD1|few
TGCAGCTTTAGGACAGGCGACAATGAGCAGTTCTTC
CSFRTGDNEQFF
>TRBJ1-5|TRBV5-6|-|-
TGTGCCAGCAGCTCTATTCAGGGACTTAGCAATCAGCCCCAGCATTTT
CASSSIQGLSNQPQHF
>TRBJ2-7|TRBV27|TRBD1|-
TGTGCCACCACACCGGGACAGGGTTACGAGCAGTACTTC
CATTPGQGYEQYF
>TRBJ1-1|TRBV4-1|TRBD1|-
TGCGCCAGCAGCCAAGATGGGAGGGGGCAGGATGAAGCTTTCTTT
CASSQDGRGQDEAFF
>TRBJ1-2|TRBV2|-|-
TGTGCCAGCAGTGGAATGGGACCGAACTATGGCTACACCTTC
CASSGMGPNYGYTF
>TRBJ2-7|TRBV12-5|-|once
TGTGCTAGTGGTTTGATCCCCTACGAGCAGTACTTC
CASGLIPYEQYF
>TRBJ2-7|TRBV25-1|-|-
TGTGCCAGCCAATTCGGACGCGAGCAGTACTTC
CASQFGREQYF
>TRBJ1-5|TRBV19|TRBD1|few
TGTGCCAGTAGTATCCTCCGACAGGGACTCAATCAGCCCCAGCATTTT
CASSILRQGLNQPQHF
>TRBJ1-4|TRBV30|-|-
TGTGCCTGGGGATGGGGAGATGAAAAACTGTTTTTT
CAWGWGDEKLFF
>TRBJ1-1|TRBV7-9|TRBD1|-
TGTGCCAGCAGCTCCGCAGGGGGCGATTTTAAGACTGAAGCTTTCTTT
CASSSAGGDFKTEAFF
>TRBJ2-1|TRBV30|TRBD1|-
TGTGCCTGGACTCCAGATCCGGGACAGATTAACAATGAGCAGTTCTTC
CAWTPDPGQINNEQFF
>TRBJ1-6|TRBV7-3|-|-
TGTGCCAGCAGCTTAGATCTGCCAGATTCACCCCTCCACTTT
CASSLDLPDSPLHF
>TRBJ2-7|TRBV29-1|TRBD1|few
TGCAGCGCGCTTGGGACAGATGAATCCTACGAGCAGTACTTC
CSALGTDESYEQYF
>TRBJ1-1|TRBV19|-|few
TGTGCCAGTAATACGGGACAAAATGAAGCTTTCTTT
CASNTGQNEAFF
>TRBJ1-2|TRBV7-9|TRBD1|-
TGTGCCAGCAGCCAGAACAGGGGCTATGGCTACACCTTC
CASSQNRGYGYTF
>TRBJ1-6|TRBV27|-|-
TGTGCCAGCAACCTGGGGGGCGGGAATTCACCCCTCCACTTT
CASNLGGGNSPLHF
>TRBJ1-2|TRBV2|TRBD1|-
TGTGCCAGCAGCTCAGACAGGGACGATGGCTACACCTTC
CASSSDRDDGYTF
>TRBJ2-5|TRBV6-5|TRBD2|-
TGTGCCAGCAGAGGACTAGCGGGGGTCCAAGAGACCCAGTACTTC
CASRGLAGVQETQYF
>TRBJ2-7|TRBV2|TRBD1|-
TGTGCCAGCAGTGGGACAGGGTACTCCTACGAGCAGTACTTC
CASSGTGYSYEQYF
>TRBJ1-1|TRBV30|TRBD1|once
TGTGCCTGGAGGGGGGACAGGGTGTACACTGAAGCTTTCTTT
CAWRGDRVYTEAFF
>TRBJ1-1|TRBV5-6|TRBD1|-
TGTGCCAGCACCTGGACAGGGTTTCCCCAAAAGGTAAAAGCCGAGGGATTT
CASTWTGFPQKVKAEGF
>TRBJ1-2|TRBV5-1|TRBD1|-
TGCGCCAGCAGCCCCCGGGACAGGGGAGCTAACTATGGCTACACCTTC
CASSPRDRGANYGYTF
>TRBJ2-3|TRBV9|-|few
TGTGCCAGCAGCGTAGAGGGACCTACCACAGATACGCAGTATTTT
CASSVEGPTTDTQYF
>TRBJ2-7|TRBV29-1|-|-
TGCAGCGTTGAAAGGGGGGAAAACTACGAGCAGTACTTC
CSVERGENYEQYF